This T cell receptor (beta chain) was captured in a study of TIL therapy for anti-PD-1-resistant metastatic lung cancer. Sequencing used immunoSEQ v3. Assay: immunoSEQ multiplex PCR; the TCRdb copy retains only in-frame clones and omits some. The sample includes about 95,000 clones, 55% to 75% seen only once; the top ten take 10% to 11%. The CDR3 is made up of 13 amino acids. Germline CDR1 is SGHRS and CDR2 is YFSETQ. The V gene lost 0 bases and the J gene lost 7 bases, with 8 bases spanning the gap. As for time point: pre-treatment sample, taken before nivolumab and TIL therapy. The tumor samples were excised metastases, mostly pleural nodules or supraclavicular lymph nodes.

The V call is TRBV5-1, the J call TRBJ2-1; D not resolved. The TCR was taken from a person between 25 and 80 years old with non-small cell lung cancer. The sample in question was tumor tissue, obtained at baseline. This CDR3 is CASSLEGLNEQFF. CDR3 DNA: TGCGCCAGCAGCTTGGAGGGTTTAAATGAGCAGTTCTTC.